This T cell receptor beta chain emerged from a study of blood T cell repertoires in COVID-19. On the study more broadly: Specimens from acute and convalescent COVID-19 originated in the United States, Italy and Spain. T cells, B-cell-depleted T cells, or PBMCs provided the cDNA or gDNA that served as material.

Clones were sequenced by immunoSEQ multiplex PCR, and TCRdb holds only the in-frame ones, with some missing. The table has roughly 360,000 clones, about 87% seen once. Germline values: CDR1 LGHNA, CDR2 YSLEER. This CDR3 region has 13 residues. Trimming pared 0 bases from V and 5 bases from J, leaving 7 bases between. The sample comprised PBMCs or T cells enriched from blood (not recorded which). This clonotype originated in a man in his thirties or forties who had recovered from COVID-19. This sequence joins TRBV4-3 and TRBJ1-1, with D unclear. DNA of the CDR3: TGCGCCAGCAGCCAAGACGGGTTAACTGAAGCTTTCTTT. It yields the protein CASSQDGLTEAFF.